Each of the 15 T cell receptor beta chains below was sequenced from the same sample in a study of T cells in Graves' hyperthyroidism and ophthalmopathy. What was amplified from RNA transcripts were TCR beta CDR3 regions. HTBI primers were the set used in a first-round RT-PCR of the TCR CDR3. TCRdb ran MiXCR on the multiplex PCR reads and lists one entry per CDR3 protein. The sample yields just over 550,000 distinct CDR3 sequences, approximately 44% seen once. Input material: peripheral blood or thyroid tissue (not recorded which). Receptors were obtained from a woman under 30 with Graves' hyperthyroidism.

The chain combines TRBV29-1 with TRBJ2-7; D possibly corresponds to TRBD1 (7 bases). Trimming stripped 4 bases from V and 2 bases from J, with 15 bases between. There are 14 residues in the CDR3. Germline V gives CDR1 SQVTM, CDR2 ANQGSEA. In DNA, the CDR3 is TGCAGCGTTGGGGGGGACAGCGCAACCTACGAGCAGTACTTC. It translates to CSVGGDSATYEQYF.

The rearrangement links TRBV7-9 to TRBJ1-1; TRBD1 agrees at 8 bases. Germline V gives CDR1 SEHNR, CDR2 FQNEAQ (reference sequence). CDR3 length: 14 residues. V shed 5 bases and J 4 bases; nucleotides not matched to a gene: 6. CDR3 bases: TGTGCCAGCAGCGAGGACAGGGTGCGCACTGAAGCTTTCTTT. Its translation: CASSEDRVRTEAFF.

This clonotype was seen repeatedly, ten times or more. V is TRBV25-1 and J is TRBJ1-4; D is possibly TRBD1 (5 bases). V lost 1 base to trimming and J lost 8 bases, with 11 bases between them. Germline lookup yields CDR1 MGHDK and CDR2 SYGVNS. CDR3 length: 14 residues. The CDR3 loop reads CASSEFGTGEKLFF. The CDR3 DNA is TGTGCCAGCAGTGAATTCGGGACTGGGGAAAAACTGTTTTTT.

The chain joins TRBV9 to TRBJ2-2; D perhaps matches TRBD1 (6 bases). The V end was cut by 5 bases, the J end by 0 bases, with 8 bases between. Per the germline V gene, CDR1 is SGDLS and CDR2 is YYNGEE. The CDR3 loop spans 14 amino acids. CDR3 nucleotide sequence: TGTGCCAGCAGGGGGGCTGCGAACACCGGGGAGCTGTTTTTT. This sequence encodes CASRGAANTGELFF.

The V gene is TRBV15, the J gene TRBJ2-7; 8 bases are shared with TRBD2. Looked up from germline, CDR1 is LNHNV and CDR2 is YYDKDF (reference sequence). The V gene end was trimmed by 0 bases and the J gene end by 2 bases; junction bases not matched to a gene: 3. This CDR3 is 15 amino acids long. CDR3 sequence (DNA): TGTGCCACCAGCAGAGATCGGACTAGCACCTACGAGCAGTACTTC. Residues: CATSRDRTSTYEQYF.

This sequence joins TRBV20-1 and TRBJ2-6, with D hard to call. Trimming left V 8 bases short and J 0 bases short, with 8 bases between. The CDR3 has 13 amino acids. The germline CDR1 and CDR2 sequences are DFQATT and SNEGSKA (reference sequence). The CDR3 sequence: CSFRVSGANVLTF. The CDR3 DNA is TGCAGTTTTAGGGTCTCTGGGGCCAACGTCCTGACTTTC.

In this sample, this clonotype turned up once. V usage is TRBV10-2 and J usage is TRBJ2-7; TRBD1 aligns across 10 bases. The CDR3 is 15 residues long. The V gene end was trimmed by 6 bases and the J gene end by 1 base; junction bases not matched to a gene: 6. CDR1 and CDR2 (germline): WSHSY, SAAADI. This chain's CDR3 is CASSHPGQGSYEQYF. The CDR3 nucleotides are TGCGCCAGCAGCCATCCGGGACAGGGGTCCTACGAGCAGTACTTC.

The sample holds many counts of this clonotype. The chain is built from TRBV7-6 and TRBJ1-5, with D possibly being TRBD1 (5 bases). V was pared by 5 bases and J by 4 bases, with 9 bases between. The CDR3 covers 13 residues. Germline V lookup: CDR1 SGHVS, CDR2 FNYEAQ. The CDR3 region is CASSTRENQPQHF. The CDR3 coding sequence is TGTGCCAGCAGCACCAGGGAAAATCAGCCCCAGCATTTT.

The chain has TRBV14 and TRBJ2-7; 7 bases fit TRBD2. V lost 1 base, J lost 4 bases, and 13 bases stayed unmatched. The CDR3 contains 17 residues. Germline values: CDR1 SGHDN, CDR2 FVKESK. The CDR3 loop is CASSQGQSGGGTYEQYF. The DNA for the CDR3 is TGTGCCAGCAGCCAAGGACAGAGTGGCGGGGGAACATACGAGCAGTACTTC.

The chain links TRBV7-8 to TRBJ2-7; a weak D match, TRBD2 (5 bases). The CDR3 has 16 residues. Trimming left V 2 bases short and J 3 bases short, with 17 bases between. Germline CDR1 SGHVS, CDR2 FQNEAQ. The CDR3 nucleotides read TGTGCCAGCAGCTTATCTAGCCCGGTTATGCGCTACGAGCAGTACTTC. Its protein product is CASSLSSPVMRYEQYF.

At least ten counts were recorded for this clonotype. This sequence joins TRBV15 and TRBJ1-2; no firm D call. V lost 1 base, J lost 2 bases, and 8 bases lay in between. Germline CDR1 is LNHNV and CDR2 is YYDKDF (reference sequence). The CDR3 is made up of 14 amino acids. The CDR3 reads CATSRGDGNYGYTF. CDR3 nucleotides: TGTGCCACCAGCAGAGGCGACGGAAACTATGGCTACACCTTC.

J is TRBJ1-2 and V is TRBV25-1; weak D call: TRBD1 (6 bases). Germline CDR1 is MGHDK and CDR2 is SYGVNS. The length of the CDR3 is 14 residues. V shed 6 bases and J shed 4 bases, with 15 bases lying between them. The CDR3: CASSSRTESYGYTF. The CDR3 region has the DNA TGTGCCAGCAGCAGCCGGACAGAATCCTATGGCTACACCTTC.

This clonotype was recorded many times. The chain has TRBV29-1 and TRBJ2-7; 11 bases fit TRBD2. CDR1 and CDR2 (germline): SQVTM, ANQGSEA. After removal of 7 bases from V and 3 bases from J, the junction contained 8 bases not matched to a gene. The CDR3 contains 14 residues. CDR3 sequence reads: CSGTGTSGNYEQYF. DNA of the CDR3: TGCAGCGGCACCGGGACTAGCGGTAACTACGAGCAGTACTTC.

About this clonotype: A read error may explain this, as a much larger clone is one base away. V gene TRBV10-3 combines with J gene TRBJ2-5; D gene uncertain. Trimming took 5 bases from V and 2 from J, leaving 6 bases between them. CDR1 ENHRY and CDR2 SYGVKD come from the germline V gene. This CDR3 contains 12 residues. The CDR3 nucleotides read TGTGCCATCAGTCCCATGCAAGAGACCCAGTACTTC. It codes for CAISPMQETQYF.

This chain connects TRBV24-1 to TRBJ1-1; 7 nucleotides align to TRBD1. The V and J ends lost 7 bases and 12 bases, in that order; junction bases with no gene match: 13. CDR1 and CDR2 (germline): KGHDR, SFDVKD. This CDR3 contains 13 residues. The CDR3 DNA is TGTGCCACCAGGGCGTCCCATCGGGACAGAACTTTCTTT. This translates into CATRASHRDRTFF.